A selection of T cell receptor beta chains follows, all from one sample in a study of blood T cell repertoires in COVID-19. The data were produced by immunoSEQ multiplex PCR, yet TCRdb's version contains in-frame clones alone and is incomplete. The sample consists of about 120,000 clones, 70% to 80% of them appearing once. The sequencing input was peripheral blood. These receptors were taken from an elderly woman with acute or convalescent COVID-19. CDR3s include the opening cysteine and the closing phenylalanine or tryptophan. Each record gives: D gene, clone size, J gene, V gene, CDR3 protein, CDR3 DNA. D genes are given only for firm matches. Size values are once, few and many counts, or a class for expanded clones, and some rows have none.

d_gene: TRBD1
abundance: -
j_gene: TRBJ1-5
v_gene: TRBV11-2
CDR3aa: CASSSGTAENQPQHF
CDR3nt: TGTGCCAGCAGCTCCGGGACAGCGGAGAATCAGCCCCAGCATTTT

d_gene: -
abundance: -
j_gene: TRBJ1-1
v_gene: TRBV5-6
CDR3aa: CASSLNTEAFF
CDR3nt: TGTGCCAGCAGCCTAAACACTGAAGCTTTCTTT

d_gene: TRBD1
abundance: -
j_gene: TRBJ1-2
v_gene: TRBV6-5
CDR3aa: CASSYDRVGYTF
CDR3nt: TGTGCCAGCAGTTATGACAGGGTTGGCTACACCTTC

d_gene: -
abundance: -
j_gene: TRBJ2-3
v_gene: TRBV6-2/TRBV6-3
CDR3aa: CASSRLVGGRDTQYF
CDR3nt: TGTGCCAGCAGCCGCCTTGTGGGAGGACGAGATACGCAGTATTTT

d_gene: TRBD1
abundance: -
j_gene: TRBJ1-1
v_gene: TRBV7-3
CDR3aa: CASSVDRGNTEAFF
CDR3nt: TGTGCCAGCAGCGTGGACAGGGGGAACACTGAAGCTTTCTTT

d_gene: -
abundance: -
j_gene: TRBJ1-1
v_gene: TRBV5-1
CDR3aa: CASRTPGTTNTEAFF
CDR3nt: TGCGCCAGCAGGACTCCCGGGACAACGAACACTGAAGCTTTCTTT

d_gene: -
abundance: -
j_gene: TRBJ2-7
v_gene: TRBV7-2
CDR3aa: CASSLGRAGRGYEQYF
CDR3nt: TGTGCCAGCAGCTTAGGTCGGGCAGGGCGAGGCTACGAGCAGTACTTC

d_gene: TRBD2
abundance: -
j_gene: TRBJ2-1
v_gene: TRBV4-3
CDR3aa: CASSQDPPSGSRYNEQFF
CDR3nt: TGCGCCAGCAGCCAAGATCCGCCTAGCGGGAGTCGGTACAATGAGCAGTTCTTC

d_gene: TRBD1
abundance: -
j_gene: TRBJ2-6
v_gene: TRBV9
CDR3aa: CASSALGQVPVLTF
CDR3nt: TGTGCCAGCAGCGCCCTTGGACAGGTTCCCGTCCTGACTTTC

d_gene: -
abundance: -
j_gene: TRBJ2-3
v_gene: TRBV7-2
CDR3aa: CASSLGGPSTDTQYF
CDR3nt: TGTGCCAGCAGCTTAGGAGGGCCTAGCACAGATACGCAGTATTTT

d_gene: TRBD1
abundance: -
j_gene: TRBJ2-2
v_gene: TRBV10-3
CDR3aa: CAISEWRQGANTGELFF
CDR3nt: TGTGCCATCAGTGAATGGAGACAGGGTGCGAACACCGGGGAGCTGTTTTTT

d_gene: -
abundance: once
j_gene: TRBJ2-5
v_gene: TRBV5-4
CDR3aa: CASSLDPGSLQETQYF
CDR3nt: TGTGCCAGCAGCTTGGATCCGGGGAGCCTACAAGAGACCCAGTACTTC

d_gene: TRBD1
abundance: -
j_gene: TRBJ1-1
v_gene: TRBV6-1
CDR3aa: CASSETTGFVNTEAFF
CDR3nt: TGTGCCAGCAGTGAAACGACAGGGTTCGTGAACACTGAAGCTTTCTTT

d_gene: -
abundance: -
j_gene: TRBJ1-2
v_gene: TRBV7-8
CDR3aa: CASSLRETSHYGYTF
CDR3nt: TGTGCCAGCAGCTTAAGGGAGACCTCGCACTATGGCTACACCTTC

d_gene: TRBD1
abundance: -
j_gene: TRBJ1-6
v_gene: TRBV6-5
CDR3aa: CASSPGTAGNSPLHF
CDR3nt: TGTGCCAGCAGCCCCGGGACAGCCGGGAATTCACCCCTCCACTTT

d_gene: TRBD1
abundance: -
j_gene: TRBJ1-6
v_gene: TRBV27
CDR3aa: CASRSGTANSPLHF
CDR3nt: TGTGCCAGCCGTTCCGGGACAGCAAATTCACCCCTCCACTTT

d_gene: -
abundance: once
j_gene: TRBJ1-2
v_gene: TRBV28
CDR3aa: CASSPLLYGYTF
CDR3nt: TGTGCCAGCAGTCCCCTACTCTATGGCTACACCTTC

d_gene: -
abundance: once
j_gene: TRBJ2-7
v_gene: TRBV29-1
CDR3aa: CSVGPEVGEQYF
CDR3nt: TGCAGCGTTGGGCCGGAGGTTGGGGAGCAGTACTTC

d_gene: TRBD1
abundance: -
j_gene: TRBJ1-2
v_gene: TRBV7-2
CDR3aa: CASSLVWDSDLYGYTF
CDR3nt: TGTGCCAGCAGCTTAGTATGGGACAGTGACCTCTATGGCTACACCTTC

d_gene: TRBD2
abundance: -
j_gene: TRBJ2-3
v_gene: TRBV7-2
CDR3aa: CASSNSGRGADTQYF
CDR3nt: TGTGCCAGCAGCAATAGCGGGAGGGGGGCAGATACGCAGTATTTT

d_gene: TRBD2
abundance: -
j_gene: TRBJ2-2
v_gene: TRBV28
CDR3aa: CASRVAGSTGELFF
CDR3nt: TGTGCCAGCCGGGTAGCGGGAAGTACCGGGGAGCTGTTTTTT

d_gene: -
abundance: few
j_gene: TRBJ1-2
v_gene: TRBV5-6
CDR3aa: CASSPGGANYGYTF
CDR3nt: TGTGCCAGCAGCCCGGGTGGGGCAAACTATGGCTACACCTTC

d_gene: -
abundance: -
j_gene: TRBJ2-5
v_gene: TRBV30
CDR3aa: CAWSPRGETQYF
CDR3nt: TGTGCCTGGAGTCCACGGGGAGAGACCCAGTACTTC

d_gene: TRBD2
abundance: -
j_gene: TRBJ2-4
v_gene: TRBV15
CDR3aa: CATSRTRTSGNNIQYF
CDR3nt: TGTGCCACCAGCAGAACCAGGACTAGCGGGAACAACATTCAGTACTTC

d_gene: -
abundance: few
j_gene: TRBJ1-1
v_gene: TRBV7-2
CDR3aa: CASSLGRNTEAFF
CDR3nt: TGTGCCAGCAGCTTAGGCAGGAACACTGAAGCTTTCTTT

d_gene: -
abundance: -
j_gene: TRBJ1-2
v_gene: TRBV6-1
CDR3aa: CASSEGGRPGDGYTF
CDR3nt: TGTGCCAGCAGTGAAGGTGGTCGCCCTGGAGATGGCTACACCTTC

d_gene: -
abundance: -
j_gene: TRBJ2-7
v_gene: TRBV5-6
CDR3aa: CASSSRGGEGEQYF
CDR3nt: TGTGCCAGCAGCTCGAGGGGGGGAGAAGGCGAGCAGTACTTC

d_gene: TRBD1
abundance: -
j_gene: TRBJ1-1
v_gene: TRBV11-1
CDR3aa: CASSADRGGTDTEAFF
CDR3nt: TGTGCCAGCAGCGCTGACAGGGGCGGCACAGACACTGAAGCTTTCTTT

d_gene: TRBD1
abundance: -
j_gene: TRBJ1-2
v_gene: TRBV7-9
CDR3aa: CASSLTGGIDGYTF
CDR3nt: TGTGCCAGCAGCCTGACAGGGGGCATTGATGGCTACACCTTC

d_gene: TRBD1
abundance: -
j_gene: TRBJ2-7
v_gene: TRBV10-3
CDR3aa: CAISEYRQGYEQYF
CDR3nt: TGTGCCATCAGTGAATATCGACAGGGATACGAGCAGTACTTC

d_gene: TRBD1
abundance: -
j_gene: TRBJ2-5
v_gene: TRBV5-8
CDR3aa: CASSWTGVETQYF
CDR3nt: TGTGCCAGCAGCTGGACAGGCGTGGAGACCCAGTACTTC

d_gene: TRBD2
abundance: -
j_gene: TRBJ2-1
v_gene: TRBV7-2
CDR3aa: CASSSSGAPYNEQFF
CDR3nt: TGTGCCAGCAGCTCGAGCGGGGCCCCCTACAATGAGCAGTTCTTC

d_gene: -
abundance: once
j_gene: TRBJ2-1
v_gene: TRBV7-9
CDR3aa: CASSLRGLEQFF
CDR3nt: TGTGCCAGCAGCTTAAGGGGGTTGGAGCAGTTCTTC

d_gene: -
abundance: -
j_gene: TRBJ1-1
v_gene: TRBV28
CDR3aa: CASSLGALNTEAFF
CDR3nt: TGTGCCAGCAGTTTAGGGGCCTTGAACACTGAAGCTTTCTTT

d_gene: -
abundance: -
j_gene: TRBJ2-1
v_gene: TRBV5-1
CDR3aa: CASSLMGADEQFF
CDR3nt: TGCGCCAGCAGCTTGATGGGGGCTGATGAGCAGTTCTTC

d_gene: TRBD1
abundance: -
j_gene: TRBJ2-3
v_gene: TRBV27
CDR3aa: CASSLGTGLEVVDTQYF
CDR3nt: TGTGCCAGCAGTCTCGGGACAGGTTTGGAGGTTGTGGATACGCAGTATTTT

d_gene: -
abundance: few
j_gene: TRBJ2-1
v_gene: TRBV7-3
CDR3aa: CASSSGSSSYNEQFF
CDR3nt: TGTGCCAGCAGCTCAGGGTCTAGCTCCTACAATGAGCAGTTCTTC

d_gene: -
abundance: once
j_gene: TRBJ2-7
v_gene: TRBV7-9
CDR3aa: CASSFLTGSEQYF
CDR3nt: TGTGCCAGCAGCTTCCTTACAGGCAGCGAGCAGTACTTC

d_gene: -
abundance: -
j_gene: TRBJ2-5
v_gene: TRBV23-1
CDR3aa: CASSHLWGLRGLRYQETQYF
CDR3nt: TGCGCCAGCAGTCATTTGTGGGGTCTAAGAGGACTCCGGTACCAAGAGACCCAGTACTTC

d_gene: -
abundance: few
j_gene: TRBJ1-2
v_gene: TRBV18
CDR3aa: CASSPIGDNYGYTF
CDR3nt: TGTGCCAGCTCACCAATAGGGGATAACTATGGCTACACCTTC

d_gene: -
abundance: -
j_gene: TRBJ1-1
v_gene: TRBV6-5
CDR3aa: CASSYSRDTEAFF
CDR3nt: TGTGCCAGCAGTTACTCGAGAGACACTGAAGCTTTCTTT

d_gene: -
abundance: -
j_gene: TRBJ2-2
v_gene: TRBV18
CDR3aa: CATTIGDTGELFF
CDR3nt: TGTGCCACCACCATAGGGGACACCGGGGAGCTGTTTTTT

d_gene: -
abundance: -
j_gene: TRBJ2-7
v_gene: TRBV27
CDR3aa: CASSLIGLAEQYF
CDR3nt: TGTGCCAGCAGTTTAATCGGCCTAGCTGAGCAGTACTTC